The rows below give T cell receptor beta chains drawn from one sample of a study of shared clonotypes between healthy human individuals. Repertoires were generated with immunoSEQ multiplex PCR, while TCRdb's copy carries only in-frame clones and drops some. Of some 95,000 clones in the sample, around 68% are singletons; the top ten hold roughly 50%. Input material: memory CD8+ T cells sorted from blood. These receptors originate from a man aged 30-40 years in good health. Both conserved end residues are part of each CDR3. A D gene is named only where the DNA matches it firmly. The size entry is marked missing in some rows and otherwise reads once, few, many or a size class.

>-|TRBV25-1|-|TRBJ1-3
TGTGCCAGCAGTGAGGGCAACGGAAACACCATATATTTT
CASSEGNGNTIYF
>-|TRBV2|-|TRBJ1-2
TGTGCCAGCAGTTGGACTTCTAACTATGGCTACACCTTC
CASSWTSNYGYTF
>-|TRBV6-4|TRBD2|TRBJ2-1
TGTGCCAGCAGTCAAGGGGAGGGCCGCCATGAGCAGTTCTTC
CASSQGEGRHEQFF
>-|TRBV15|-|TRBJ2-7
TGTGCCACCAGAAGACCCCCCAGCTACGAGCAGTACTTC
CATRRPPSYEQYF
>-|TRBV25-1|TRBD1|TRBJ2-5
TGTGCCAGCAGTGAGGGCCGATCCCAGGGGGACCAAGAGACCCAGTACTTC
CASSEGRSQGDQETQYF
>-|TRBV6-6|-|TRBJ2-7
TGTGCCAGCAGTTACTCATCCGGGTCCAACGAGCAGTACTTC
CASSYSSGSNEQYF
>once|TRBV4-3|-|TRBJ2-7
TGCGCCAGCAGCCAAGATCTCACATCCTACGAGCAGTACTTC
CASSQDLTSYEQYF
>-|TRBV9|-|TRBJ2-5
TGTGCCAGCAGCGTAGGAGCATCCGAGACCCAGTACTTC
CASSVGASETQYF
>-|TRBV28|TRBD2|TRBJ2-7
TGTGCCAGCAGTGGTTGGACTAGCGGGAGCTACGAGCAGTACTTC
CASSGWTSGSYEQYF
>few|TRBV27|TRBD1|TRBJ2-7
TGTGCCAGCAGCAGCCCGAACAGGGGAACCTACGAGCAGTACTTC
CASSSPNRGTYEQYF
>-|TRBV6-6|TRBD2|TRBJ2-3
TGTGCCAGCAGTTACGGGGGGAGGGCCTATACGCAGTATTTT
CASSYGGRAYTQYF
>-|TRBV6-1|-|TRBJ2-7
TGTGCCAGCAGCGTTGACCCTAACGTCCACGAGCAGTACTTC
CASSVDPNVHEQYF
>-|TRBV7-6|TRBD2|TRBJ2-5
TGTGCCAGCAGCTTAGTCCCTAGCGGGAGTCCCGAGACCCAGTACTTC
CASSLVPSGSPETQYF
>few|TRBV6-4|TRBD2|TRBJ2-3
TGTGCCAGCAGTGACACTAGCGGGAGTGCAGATACGCAGTATTTT
CASSDTSGSADTQYF
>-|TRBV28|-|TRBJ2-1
TGTGCCAGCAGTTTGAGAGACAGAAAGTACAATGAGCAGTTCTTC
CASSLRDRKYNEQFF
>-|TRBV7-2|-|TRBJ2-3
TGTGCCAGCAGCTATGAGCACAAAACGCAGTATTTT
CASSYEHKTQYF
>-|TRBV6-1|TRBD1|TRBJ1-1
TGTGCCAGCAGTGAAGCTGCAGGACAGGGGGCTGAAGCTTTCTTT
CASSEAAGQGAEAFF
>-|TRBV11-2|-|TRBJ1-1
TGTGCCAGCAAGTGGGGGCGCGGTGGGGGCACTGAAGCTTTCTTT
CASKWGRGGGTEAFF
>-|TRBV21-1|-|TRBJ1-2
TGTGCCAGCAGCACGGAAGGGGGTAGACTGAACTATGGCTACACCTTC
CASSTEGGRLNYGYTF
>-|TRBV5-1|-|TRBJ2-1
TGCGCCAGCAGCTTGGGAGGAGAGCAGTTCTTC
CASSLGGEQFF
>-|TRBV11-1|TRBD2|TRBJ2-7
TGTGCCAGCAGGCCTACTAGCGGACCTCTCTACGAGCAGTACTTC
CASRPTSGPLYEQYF
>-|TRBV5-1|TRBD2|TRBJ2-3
TGCGCCAGCAGCAACCTACTAGCGGGGGACACAGATACGCAGTATTTT
CASSNLLAGDTDTQYF
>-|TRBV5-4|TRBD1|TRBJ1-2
TGTGCCAGCAGCTCGGACGGGACAGGGGGCCTTGGCTACACCTTC
CASSSDGTGGLGYTF
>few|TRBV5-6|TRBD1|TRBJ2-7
TGTGCCAGCTGCCAAGACAGGGCCTACGAGCAGTACTTC
CASCQDRAYEQYF
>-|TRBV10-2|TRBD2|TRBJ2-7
TGCGCCAGCAGGTTTGGACTAGCGGGTTTGTACGAGCAGTACTTC
CASRFGLAGLYEQYF
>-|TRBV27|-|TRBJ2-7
TGTGCCAGCAGTTCCCCCAGTGCTATACGACAGTACTTC
CASSSPSAIRQYF
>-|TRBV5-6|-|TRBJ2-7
TGTGCCAGCAGCATGGTCCCCTACTACGAGCAGTACTTC
CASSMVPYYEQYF
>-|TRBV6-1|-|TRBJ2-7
TGTGCCAGCAGTGAAGGGGATTTGACCTACGAGCAGTACTTC
CASSEGDLTYEQYF
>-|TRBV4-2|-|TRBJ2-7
TGTGCCAGCAGCCGAACTTCGGGCAGCTCCTACGAGCAGTACTTC
CASSRTSGSSYEQYF
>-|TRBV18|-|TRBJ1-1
TGTGCCAGCTCACGACGTGGGAACACTGAAGCTTTCTTT
CASSRRGNTEAFF
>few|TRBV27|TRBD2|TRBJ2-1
TGTGCCAGCAGTTTTCAGATCCCGGGACTAGCGGGAATAGTCAATGAGCAGTTCTTC
CASSFQIPGLAGIVNEQFF
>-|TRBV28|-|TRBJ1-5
TGTGCCAGCAGAGAGGAAAATCAGCCCCAGCATTTT
CASREENQPQHF
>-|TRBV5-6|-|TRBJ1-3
TGTGCCAGCAGCGCACCGAGCGCTGGAAACACCATATATTTT
CASSAPSAGNTIYF
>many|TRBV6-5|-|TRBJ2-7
TGTGCCAGCAGCCGACAGGGAGGCAACGAGCAGTACTTC
CASSRQGGNEQYF
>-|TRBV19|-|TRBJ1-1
TGTGCCAGTAGACCGGGGAACACTGAAGCTTTCTTT
CASRPGNTEAFF
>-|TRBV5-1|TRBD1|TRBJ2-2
TGCGCCAGCAGCTCGGGACAGGCCACCGGGGAGCTGTTTTTT
CASSSGQATGELFF
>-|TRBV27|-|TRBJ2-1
TGTGCCAGCAGTTTTTCGGCCGGCGTTAGGGGTAATGAGCAGTTCTTC
CASSFSAGVRGNEQFF
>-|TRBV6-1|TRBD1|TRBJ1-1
TGTGCCAGCAGCCCCGGGGACAGGGTGATTGAAGCTTTCTTT
CASSPGDRVIEAFF
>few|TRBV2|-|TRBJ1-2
TGTGCCAGCAGTGGGGCCGACGGCTACGGGGGCTACACCTTC
CASSGADGYGGYTF
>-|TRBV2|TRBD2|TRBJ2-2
TGTGCCATCGAGACTAGCGGGATCCACAACACCGGGGAGCTGTTTTTT
CAIETSGIHNTGELFF
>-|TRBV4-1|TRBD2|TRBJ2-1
TGCGCCAGCAGCCAAGAGGGATGGACTAGCGGGAGGTCCTACAATGAGCAGTTCTTC
CASSQEGWTSGRSYNEQFF
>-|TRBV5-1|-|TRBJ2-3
TGCGCCAGCAGCTTGGCTACCGTCACAGATACGCAGTATTTT
CASSLATVTDTQYF
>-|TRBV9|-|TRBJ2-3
TGTGCCAGCAGCGTAGTAGGAACTAGCACAGATACGCAGTATTTT
CASSVVGTSTDTQYF
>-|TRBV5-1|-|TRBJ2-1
TGCGCCAGCAGCTCGGACTCGGGCAATGAGCAGTTCTTC
CASSSDSGNEQFF
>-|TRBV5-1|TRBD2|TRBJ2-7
TGCGCCAGCAGCTTGGGACAGACTAGCGTTCTCTACGAGCAGTACTTC
CASSLGQTSVLYEQYF
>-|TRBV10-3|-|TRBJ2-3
TGTGCCATCAGTGAACCGTCGGCCCCGGATACGCAGTATTTT
CAISEPSAPDTQYF
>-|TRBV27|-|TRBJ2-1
TGTGCCAGCAGTCCCCGGGTGGGACGTCCTCACAATGAGCAGTTCTTC
CASSPRVGRPHNEQFF
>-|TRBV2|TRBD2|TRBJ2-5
TGTGCCAGCAGTGAAAGGGCTAGCGGGATTCGGCGAGAGACCCAGTACTTC
CASSERASGIRRETQYF
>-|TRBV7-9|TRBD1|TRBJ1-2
TGTGCCAGCAGCCACGGGAGAGACAGGGCTGCTTCTTGG
CASSHGRDRAASW
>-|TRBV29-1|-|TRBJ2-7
TGCAGCGTGATAGGACGGGGGGCTAGCGTACCCTACGAGCAGTACTTC
CSVIGRGASVPYEQYF
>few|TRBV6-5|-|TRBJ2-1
TGTGCCGCGTCGGGTGTTTACAATGAGCAGTTCTTC
CAASGVYNEQFF
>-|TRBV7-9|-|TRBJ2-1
TGTGCCAGCAGCAGACCCACCGGGAGTCTCAATGAGCAGTTCTTC
CASSRPTGSLNEQFF
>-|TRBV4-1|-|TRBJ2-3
TGCGCCAGCAGCCAAGAGCCGGGACTCTCAGATACGCAGTATTTT
CASSQEPGLSDTQYF
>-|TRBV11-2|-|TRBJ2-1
TGTGCCAGCAGCTTAGATACGTATGAGCAGTTCTTC
CASSLDTYEQFF
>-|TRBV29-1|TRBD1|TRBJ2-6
TGCAGCGCTCAAGTGTGGGACAGGGTATCTGGGGCCAACGTCCTGACTTTC
CSAQVWDRVSGANVLTF
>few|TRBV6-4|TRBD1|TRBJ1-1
TGTGCCAGCAGTGACTCGAGCACAGGGGGTCGGAGCACTGAAGCTTTCTTT
CASSDSSTGGRSTEAFF
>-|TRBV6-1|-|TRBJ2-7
TGTGCCAGCAGGTTTCATGAACGAAACTTCTACGAGCAGTACTTC
CASRFHERNFYEQYF